The clone carrying this TCR beta chain occurred a few times. Per the original methods: Amplified reference gene primers provided the basis for estimating nucleated cell counts. Using immunoSEQ multiplex PCR, the repertoire was profiled, and TCRdb retains in-frame clones only, with some absent. V and J calls plus clone size are reproduced from that table; the DNA served to infer D and trimming. The table includes roughly 360,000 clones, 81% detected once. This entry belongs to a study of blood T cell repertoires in COVID-19. Whole-study context: Acute and convalescent COVID-19 samples came from the United States, Italy and Spain. Sample material is recorded as cDNA or gDNA derived from T cells, B-cell-depleted T cells, or PBMCs.

Germline CDR1 is SGHTA and CDR2 is FQGNSA. This CDR3 is built from 15 residues. V trimming: 4 bases; J trimming: 3 bases; junction bases outside the gene matches: 7. The origin of this receptor is a human donor with acute or convalescent COVID-19. The donor label of this sample is uncertain. The sample comprised peripheral blood. This chain links TRBV7-2 with TRBJ2-5; 8 bases fit TRBD2. CDR3 sequence reads: CASSYGPGLEETQYF. CDR3 nucleotides: TGTGCCAGCAGCTATGGACCGGGACTAGAAGAGACCCAGTACTTC.